The 7 T cell receptor beta chains presented below share a single source sample, sequenced in a study of cytotoxic CD8 clonotypes in ibrutinib-treated CLL. Only in-frame clones appear in the TCRdb table, and some are missing; sequencing was by immunoSEQ multiplex PCR. The sample contains around 200,000 clones, about three quarters of which appear only once. The sample here was PBMCs, taken after 12 months of ibrutinib treatment. The receptors were sampled from a human donor with chronic lymphocytic leukemia.

This chain joins TRBV5-1 and TRBJ1-2, with 9 bases identical to TRBD1. Germline loops: CDR1 SGHRS, CDR2 YFSETQ. With 4 bases clipped from V and 0 bases from J, the junction kept 4 bases outside the gene matches. CDR3 length: 15 amino acids. CDR3 nucleotides: TGCGCCAGCAGCCTGGACAGGGGTACTAACTATGGCTACACCTTC. Translating it yields CASSLDRGTNYGYTF.

The V and J genes are TRBV30 and TRBJ2-7, with D tentatively TRBD2 (5 bases). V was pared by 4 bases and J by 1 base, with 17 bases between. The CDR3 totals 15 residues. From germline, CDR1 is GTSNPN and CDR2 SVGIG (reference sequence). CDR3 protein: CAWKGGLIGSYEQYF. In nucleotides, the CDR3 is TGTGCCTGGAAAGGAGGCCTAATAGGGTCCTACGAGCAGTACTTC.

This clone turned up a few times. The chain joins TRBV25-1 to TRBJ2-6; D is unresolved. Germline lookup yields CDR1 MGHDK and CDR2 SYGVNS. With 3 bases removed from V and 0 bases from J, the gap between germline ends came to 6 bases. The CDR3 spans 15 residues. The CDR3 DNA reads TGTGCCAGCAGTGAGGGTACCTCTGGGGCCAACGTCCTGACTTTC. Protein: CASSEGTSGANVLTF.

This clone has ten or more counts. This chain connects TRBV27 to TRBJ1-2; 9 bases align to TRBD1. The V gene end was trimmed by 6 bases and the J gene end by 8 bases; junction bases not matched to a gene: 7. The CDR3 is made up of 13 amino acids. The germline V gene has CDR1 MNHEY and CDR2 SMNVEV (reference sequence). The CDR3 protein is CASSWTGDTGYTF. The CDR3 bases are TGTGCCAGCAGCTGGACAGGGGATACCGGCTACACCTTC.

V and J are TRBV19 and TRBJ1-2, with TRBD1 as a possible D gene (6 bases). CDR3 length: 14 residues. CDR1 is LNHDA and CDR2 is SQIVND in the germline V gene (reference sequence). Trimming left V 5 bases short and J 4 bases short, with 14 bases between. The CDR3 region is CASSPETGSYGYTF. The CDR3 DNA sequence: TGTGCCAGTAGTCCGGAAACAGGGAGCTATGGCTACACCTTC. Looking up the rest from reference TRBV19 and TRBJ1-2 gives the full variable domain: DGGITQSPKYLFRKEGQNVTLSCEQNLNHDAMYWYRQDPGQGLRLIYYSQIVNDFQKGDIAEGYSVSREKKESFPLTVTSAQKNPTAFYLCASSPETGSYGYTFGSGTRLTVV.

This chain connects TRBV30 to TRBJ1-1, with D tentatively TRBD1 (6 bases). The CDR3 covers 18 residues. Between the trimmed V and J ends, which lost 0 bases and 1 base, there was a span of 21 bases. Germline V gives CDR1 GTSNPN, CDR2 SVGIG (reference sequence). CDR3 loop: CAWSVRSRGRGRNTEAFF. The CDR3 DNA follows: TGTGCCTGGAGTGTACGATCCCGAGGCAGGGGACGGAACACTGAAGCTTTCTTT.

This clone was detected a few times. The rearrangement uses TRBV6-1 and TRBJ1-5; the match to TRBD1 covers 8 bases. This CDR3 is 15 amino acids long. Losses at the gene ends were 5 bases for V and 4 bases for J; bases not matched to a gene: 7. CDR1 is MNHNS and CDR2 is SASEGT in the germline V gene. CDR3 loop: CASSPDRGGNQPQHF. Here the CDR3 DNA reads TGTGCCAGCAGTCCAGACAGGGGAGGGAATCAGCCCCAGCATTTT.